The clone carrying this T cell receptor beta chain was detected a few times. The data stem from a study of immune characterization of retroperitoneal liposarcoma. The CDR3 contains 16 residues. V was pared by 4 bases and J by 0 bases, with 12 bases between. The V gene's germline CDR1 is WNHNN and CDR2 SYGVQD (reference sequence). MiXCR, applied by TCRdb to the PCR reads, yields one record per CDR3 protein. This sample has some 9,800 distinct CDR3 sequences, with around a quarter found just once. Sequencing input: tumor tissue. This clonotype was obtained from a female donor with retroperitoneal liposarcoma. The chain couples TRBV10-1 to TRBJ2-2; tentatively, D is TRBD1 (5 bases). CDR3 residues: CASSGQSLPNTGELFF. The CDR3 region has the DNA TGCGCCAGCAGTGGACAGTCGTTACCGAACACCGGGGAGCTGTTTTTT.